The T cell receptor beta chain under discussion was sequenced for a study of blood T cells in healthy people across ages. Then a second PCR, running about 6 to 12 cycles, was carried out with a sample-barcoded 5' primer and a J-beta primer mix. MiXCR, applied by TCRdb to the 5' RACE reads, yields one record per CDR3 protein. This sample has around 790,000 distinct CDR3 sequences, with under 45% found just once. This clonotype has more than one count but fewer than ten. Sequences were obtained from blood. This TCR derives from a man between 60 and 75 years old in good health.

CDR3 bases: TGTGCCAGCAGTAGGGGAGTGCCAGACGAGCAGTACTTC. Translation gives CASSRGVPDEQYF. The V gene is TRBV6-5, the J gene TRBJ2-7; D possibly matches TRBD1 or TRBD2 (5 bases each). The CDR3 consists of 13 residues. CDR1 MNHEY and CDR2 SVGAGI come from the germline V gene. The ends were cut back, 5 bases at V and 5 bases at J, with 13 bases in the middle.